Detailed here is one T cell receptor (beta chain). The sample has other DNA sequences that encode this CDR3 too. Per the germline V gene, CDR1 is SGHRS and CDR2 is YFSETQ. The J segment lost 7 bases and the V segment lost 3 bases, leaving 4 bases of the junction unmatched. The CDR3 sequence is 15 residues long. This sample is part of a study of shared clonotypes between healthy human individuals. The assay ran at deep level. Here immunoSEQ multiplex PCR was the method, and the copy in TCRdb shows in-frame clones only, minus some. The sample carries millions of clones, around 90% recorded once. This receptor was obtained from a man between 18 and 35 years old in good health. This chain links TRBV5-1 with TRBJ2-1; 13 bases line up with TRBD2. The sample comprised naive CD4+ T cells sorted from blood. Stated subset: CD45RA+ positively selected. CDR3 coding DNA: TGCGCCAGCAGCTCCGGACTAGCGGGAGTAAATGAGCAGTTCTTC. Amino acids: CASSSGLAGVNEQFF.